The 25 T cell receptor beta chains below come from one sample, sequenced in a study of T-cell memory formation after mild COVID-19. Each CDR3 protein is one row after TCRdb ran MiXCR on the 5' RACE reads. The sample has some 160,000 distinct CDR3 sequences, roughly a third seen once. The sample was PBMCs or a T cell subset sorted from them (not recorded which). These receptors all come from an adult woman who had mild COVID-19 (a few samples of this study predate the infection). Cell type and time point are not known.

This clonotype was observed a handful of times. In nucleotides, the CDR3 is TGTGCCAGCAGTCTACTCGGGACAGGGCTCTACGAGCAGTACTTC. Its translation is CASSLLGTGLYEQYF. The chain employs TRBV12-3 or TRBV12-4 and TRBJ2-7, with TRBD1 identical over 9 bases. Trimming removed 5 bases from V and 3 bases from J; junction bases left unmatched: 8. The CDR3 consists of 15 residues.

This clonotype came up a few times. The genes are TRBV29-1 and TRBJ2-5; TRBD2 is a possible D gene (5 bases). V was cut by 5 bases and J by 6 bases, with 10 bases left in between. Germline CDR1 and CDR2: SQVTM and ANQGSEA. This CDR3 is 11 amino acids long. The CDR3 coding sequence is TGCAGCGTTCGACTACGCCAGACCCAGTACTTC. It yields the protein CSVRLRQTQYF.

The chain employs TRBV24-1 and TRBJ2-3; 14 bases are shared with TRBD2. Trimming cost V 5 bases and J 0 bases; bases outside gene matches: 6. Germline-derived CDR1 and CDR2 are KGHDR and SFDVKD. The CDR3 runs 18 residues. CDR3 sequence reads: CATSGLAGGPGSTDTQYF. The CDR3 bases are TGTGCCACCAGTGGACTAGCGGGAGGGCCGGGGAGCACAGATACGCAGTATTTT.

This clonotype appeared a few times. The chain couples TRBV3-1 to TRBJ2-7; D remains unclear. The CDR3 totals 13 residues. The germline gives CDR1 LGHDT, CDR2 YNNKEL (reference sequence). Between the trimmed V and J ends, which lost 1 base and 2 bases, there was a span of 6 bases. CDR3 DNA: TGTGCCAGCAGCCAAGGGGCCACCTACGAGCAGTACTTC. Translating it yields CASSQGATYEQYF.

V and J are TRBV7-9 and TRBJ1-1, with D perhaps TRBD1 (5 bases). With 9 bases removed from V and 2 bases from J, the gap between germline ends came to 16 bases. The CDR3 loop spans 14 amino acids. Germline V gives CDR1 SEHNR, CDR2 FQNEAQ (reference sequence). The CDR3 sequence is CASSPSRENTEAFF. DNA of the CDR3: TGTGCCAGTTCCCCGTCCAGGGAAAACACTGAAGCTTTCTTT.

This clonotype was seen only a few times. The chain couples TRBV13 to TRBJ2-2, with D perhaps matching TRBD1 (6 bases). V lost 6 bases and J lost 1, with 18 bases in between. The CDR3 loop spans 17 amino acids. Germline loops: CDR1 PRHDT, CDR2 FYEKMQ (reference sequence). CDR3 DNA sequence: TGTGCCAGCAGAACCCTCGACAGGCTAGAGAACACCGGGGAGCTGTTTTTT. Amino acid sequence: CASRTLDRLENTGELFF.

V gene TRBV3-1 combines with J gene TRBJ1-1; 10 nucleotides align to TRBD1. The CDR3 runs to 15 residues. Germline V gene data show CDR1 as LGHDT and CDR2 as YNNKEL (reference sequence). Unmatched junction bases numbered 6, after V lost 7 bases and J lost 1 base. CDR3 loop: CASNPGQGSNTEAFF. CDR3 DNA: TGTGCCAGCAACCCGGGACAGGGGTCGAACACTGAAGCTTTCTTT.

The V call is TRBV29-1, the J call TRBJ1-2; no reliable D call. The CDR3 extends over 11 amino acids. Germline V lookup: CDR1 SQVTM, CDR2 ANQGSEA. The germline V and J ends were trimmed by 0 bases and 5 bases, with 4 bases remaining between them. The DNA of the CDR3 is TGCAGCGTTGAAGATAGGTATGGCTACACCTTC. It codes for CSVEDRYGYTF.

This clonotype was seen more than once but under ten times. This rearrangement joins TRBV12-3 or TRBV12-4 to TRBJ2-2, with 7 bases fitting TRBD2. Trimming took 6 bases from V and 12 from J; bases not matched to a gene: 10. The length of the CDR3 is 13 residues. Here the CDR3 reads CASSGGLRVQLFF. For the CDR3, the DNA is TGTGCCAGCAGCGGGGGGTTGAGGGTCCAGCTGTTTTTT.

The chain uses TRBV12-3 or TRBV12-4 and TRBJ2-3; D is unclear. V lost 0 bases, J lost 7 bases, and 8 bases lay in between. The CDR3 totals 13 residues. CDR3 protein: CASSLAVGYTQYF. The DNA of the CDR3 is TGTGCCAGCAGTTTAGCGGTCGGTTATACGCAGTATTTT.

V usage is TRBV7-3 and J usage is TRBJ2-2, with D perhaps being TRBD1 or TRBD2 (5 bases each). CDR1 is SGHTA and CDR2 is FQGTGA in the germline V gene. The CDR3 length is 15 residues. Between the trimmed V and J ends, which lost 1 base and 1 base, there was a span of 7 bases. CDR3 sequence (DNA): TGTGCCAGCAGCTTAAGGGGGAAGAACACCGGGGAGCTGTTTTTT. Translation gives CASSLRGKNTGELFF.

The CDR3 is CSASHTGGRGYEQYF. DNA for the CDR3: TGCAGTGCTTCTCATACAGGGGGACGAGGGTACGAGCAGTACTTC. The V and J genes are TRBV20-1 and TRBJ2-7, with 8 bases identical to TRBD1. The CDR3 spans 15 residues. With V trimmed by 5 bases and J by 4 bases, 13 bases remained unmatched. Looked up from germline, CDR1 is DFQATT and CDR2 is SNEGSKA (reference sequence).

DNA for the CDR3: TGTGCCATCAGGGTTGGGAGCACAGATACGCAGTATTTT. Protein sequence: CAIRVGSTDTQYF. The chain recombines TRBV10-3 with TRBJ2-3; no clear D. V was cut by 6 bases and J by 0 bases, with 7 bases left in between. Germline CDR1 ENHRY, CDR2 SYGVKD. The CDR3 runs to 13 residues.

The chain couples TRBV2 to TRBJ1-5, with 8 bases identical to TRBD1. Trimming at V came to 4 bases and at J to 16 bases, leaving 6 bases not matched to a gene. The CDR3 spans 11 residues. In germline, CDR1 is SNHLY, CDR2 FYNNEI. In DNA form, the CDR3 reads TGTGCCAGCAGTGCGCAGGGGGCACCCCATTTT. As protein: CASSAQGAPHF.

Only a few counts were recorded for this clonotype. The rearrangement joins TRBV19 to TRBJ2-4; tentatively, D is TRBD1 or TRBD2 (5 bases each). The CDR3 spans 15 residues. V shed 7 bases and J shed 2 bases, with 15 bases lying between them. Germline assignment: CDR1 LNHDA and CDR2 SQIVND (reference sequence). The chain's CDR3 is CASTGSRSTKNIQYF. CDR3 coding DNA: TGTGCCAGTACAGGGAGTCGGTCTACCAAAAACATTCAGTACTTC.

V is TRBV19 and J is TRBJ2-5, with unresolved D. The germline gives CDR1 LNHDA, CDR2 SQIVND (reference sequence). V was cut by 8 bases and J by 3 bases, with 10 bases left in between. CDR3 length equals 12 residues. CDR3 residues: CASGRAEETQYF. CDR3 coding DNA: TGTGCCAGTGGCCGGGCCGAAGAGACCCAGTACTTC. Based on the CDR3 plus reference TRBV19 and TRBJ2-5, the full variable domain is DGGITQSPKYLFRKEGQNVTLSCEQNLNHDAMYWYRQDPGQGLRLIYYSQIVNDFQKGDIAEGYSVSREKKESFPLTVTSAQKNPTAFYLCASGRAEETQYFGPGTRLLVL.

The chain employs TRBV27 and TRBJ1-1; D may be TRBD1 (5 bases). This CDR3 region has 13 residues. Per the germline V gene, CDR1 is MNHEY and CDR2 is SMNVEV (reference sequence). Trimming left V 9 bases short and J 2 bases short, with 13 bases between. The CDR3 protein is CASKGAVNTEAFF. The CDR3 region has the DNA TGTGCCAGTAAAGGGGCGGTCAACACTGAAGCTTTCTTT.

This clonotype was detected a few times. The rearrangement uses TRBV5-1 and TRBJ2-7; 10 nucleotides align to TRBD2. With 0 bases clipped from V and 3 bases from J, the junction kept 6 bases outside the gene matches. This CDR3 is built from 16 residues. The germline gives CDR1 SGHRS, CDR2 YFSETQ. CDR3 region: CASSLEASSGSYEQYF. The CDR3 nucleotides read TGCGCCAGCAGCTTGGAGGCATCTAGCGGGAGCTACGAGCAGTACTTC. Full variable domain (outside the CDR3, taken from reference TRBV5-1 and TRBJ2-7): KAGVTQTPRYLIKTRGQQVTLSCSPISGHRSVSWYQQTPGQGLQFLFEYFSETQRNKGNFPGRFSGRQFSNSRSEMNVSTLELGDSALYLCASSLEASSGSYEQYFGPGTRLTVT.

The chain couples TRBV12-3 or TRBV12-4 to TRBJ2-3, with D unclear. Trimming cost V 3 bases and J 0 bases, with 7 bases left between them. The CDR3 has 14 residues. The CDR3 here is CASSFVPSTDTQYF. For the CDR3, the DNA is TGTGCCAGCAGTTTTGTCCCGAGCACAGATACGCAGTATTTT.

Written as DNA, the CDR3 is TGTGCCAGCAGTTTTCGGGACAGGCCCACCGGGGAGCTGTTTTTT. Amino acid sequence: CASSFRDRPTGELFF. The V and J genes are TRBV12-3 or TRBV12-4 and TRBJ2-2; 8 bases are a match to TRBD1. Trimming cost V 3 bases and J 4 bases; bases outside gene matches: 4. The CDR3 is 15 amino acids.

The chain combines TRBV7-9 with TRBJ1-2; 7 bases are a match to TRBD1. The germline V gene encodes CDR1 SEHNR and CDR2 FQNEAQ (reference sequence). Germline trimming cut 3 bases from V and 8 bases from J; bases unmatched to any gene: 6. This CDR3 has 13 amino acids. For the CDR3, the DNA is TGTGCCAGCAGCTTGCCGACAGGGTCCGGCTACACCTTC. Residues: CASSLPTGSGYTF.

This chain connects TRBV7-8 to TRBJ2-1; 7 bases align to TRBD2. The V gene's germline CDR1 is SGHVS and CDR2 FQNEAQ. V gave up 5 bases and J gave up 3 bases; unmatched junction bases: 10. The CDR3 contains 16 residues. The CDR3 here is CASSSRQAGHYNEQFF. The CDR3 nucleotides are TGTGCCAGCAGCAGTAGGCAAGCGGGGCACTACAATGAGCAGTTCTTC.

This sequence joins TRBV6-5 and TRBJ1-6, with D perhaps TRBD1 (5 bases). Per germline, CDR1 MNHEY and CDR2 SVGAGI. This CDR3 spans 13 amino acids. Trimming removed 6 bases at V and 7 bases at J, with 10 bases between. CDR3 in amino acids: CASSPEGNSPLHF. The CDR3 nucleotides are TGTGCCAGCAGCCCAGAGGGGAATTCACCCCTCCACTTT.

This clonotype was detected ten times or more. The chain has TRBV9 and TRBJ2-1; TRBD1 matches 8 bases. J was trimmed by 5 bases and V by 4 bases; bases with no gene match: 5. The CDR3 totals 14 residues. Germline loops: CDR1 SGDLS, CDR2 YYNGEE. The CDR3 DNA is TGTGCCAGCAGCCCCCGGACAGGGAACAATGAGCAGTTCTTC. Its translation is CASSPRTGNNEQFF.

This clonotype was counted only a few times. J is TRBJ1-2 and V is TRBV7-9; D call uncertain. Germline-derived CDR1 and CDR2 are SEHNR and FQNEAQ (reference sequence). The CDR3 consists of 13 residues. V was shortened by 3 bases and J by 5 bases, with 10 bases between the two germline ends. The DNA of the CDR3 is TGTGCCAGCAGCTTGTCAGGTCCTTATGGCTACACCTTC. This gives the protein CASSLSGPYGYTF.